A selection of T cell receptor beta chains follows, all from one sample in a study of response to subunit inactivated influenza vaccine. TCRdb re-called the RT-PCR reads with MiXCR, one entry per CDR3 protein. The profile shows about 780,000 distinct CDR3 sequences, roughly 20% of them singletons. This material consisted of PBMCs from blood, taken about 5 days after vaccination. The receptors stem from a man between 50 and 59 years old who received an inactivated influenza vaccine. CDR3s include the opening cysteine and the closing phenylalanine or tryptophan. D genes are given only for firm matches. Clone sizes are given selectively: once, few, many, or a class where the clone is expanded.

d_call clone_size j_call v_call cdr3_nt cdr3_aa
NA few TRBJ2-5 TRBV7-9 TGTGCCAGCATGCCCCCGGGACACCAAGAGACCCAGTACTTC CASMPPGHQETQYF
NA NA TRBJ1-5 TRBV12-3/TRBV12-4 TGTGCCAGCAGTGGCCGGGACTTCAATCAGCCCCAGCATTTT CASSGRDFNQPQHF
NA NA TRBJ1-5 TRBV6-2/TRBV6-3 TGTGCCAGCAGTAACCGGACAAGCAATCAGCCCCAGCATTTT CASSNRTSNQPQHF
NA NA TRBJ2-2 TRBV9 TGTGCCAGCAGCGCTCAGGTCGCGGGCGGGGAGCTGTTTTTT CASSAQVAGGELFF
TRBD1 few TRBJ2-2 TRBV12-5 TGTGCTAGTGCCCAGGGGGTCACTAACACCGGGGAGCTGTTTTTT CASAQGVTNTGELFF
NA NA TRBJ2-1 TRBV12-3/TRBV12-4 TGTGCCAGCTCCACCTCAAATAGCGATGAGCAGTTCTTC CASSTSNSDEQFF
NA NA TRBJ2-2 TRBV6-2/TRBV6-3 TGTGCCAGCACGACAGTTACGAACACCGGGGAGCTGTTTTTT CASTTVTNTGELFF
TRBD1 NA TRBJ2-7 TRBV2 TGTGCCAGCAGTCTGGACAGGGCTCGCGGCGAGCAGTACTTC CASSLDRARGEQYF
NA NA TRBJ2-3 TRBV7-2 TGTGCCAGCAGCCCCGGGGGCGGGGGCCGCACAGATACGCAGTATTTT CASSPGGGGRTDTQYF
NA few TRBJ2-5 TRBV6-5 TGTGCCAGCAGTTACTCTACTGTCCTGGAGACCCAGTACTTC CASSYSTVLETQYF
NA few TRBJ2-5 TRBV7-9 TGTGCCAGCAGCTTCTCTGTGGGGATCCAAGAGACCCAGTACTTC CASSFSVGIQETQYF
TRBD2 few TRBJ2-5 TRBV11-2 TGTGCCAGCAGCTTAGAAGCCCTAGCGGGCCATCCTAGGGAGACCCAGTACTTC CASSLEALAGHPRETQYF
NA NA TRBJ2-5 TRBV5-4 TGTGCCAGCAGCTCTACAGGCCTGCAAGAGACCCAGTACTTC CASSSTGLQETQYF
TRBD2 once TRBJ2-1 TRBV9 TGTGCCAGCAGCGTAGCTAGCGGGAGCTCCTCCTACAATGAGCAGTTCTTC CASSVASGSSSYNEQFF
NA many TRBJ2-1 TRBV4-3 TGCGCCAGCAGCCAAGAGAGGGGCGGTCTAAATGAGCAGTTCTTC CASSQERGGLNEQFF
TRBD1 NA TRBJ2-7 TRBV20-1 TGCAGTGCTCATCGAGGACAGGGGTTTTTGGACGAGCAGTACTTC CSAHRGQGFLDEQYF
NA NA TRBJ2-3 TRBV4-1 TGCGCCAGCAGCTCGGACGCAGGGCCGAGGATAGATACGCAGTATTTT CASSSDAGPRIDTQYF
TRBD1 NA TRBJ2-6 TRBV2 TGTGCCAGCAGTGAGGTTTGGACAGGGACTTCTGGGGCCAACGTCCTGACTTTC CASSEVWTGTSGANVLTF
TRBD1 many TRBJ1-5 TRBV27 TGTGCCAGCAGTTTATGGGGACAGGCGGGTCAGCCCCAGCATTTT CASSLWGQAGQPQHF
NA few TRBJ2-7 TRBV20-1 TGCAGTGCTAGAGCCATAAGGGGAGGCGCCTACGAGCAGTACTTC CSARAIRGGAYEQYF
NA few TRBJ2-1 TRBV9 TGTGCCAGCAGCACCGAGGGGGGACCCCTCAATGAGCAGTTCTTC CASSTEGGPLNEQFF
NA NA TRBJ2-7 TRBV6-5 TGTGCCAGCAGTTACGCGTGGGACAACACCTACGAGCAGTACTTC CASSYAWDNTYEQYF
TRBD2 few TRBJ2-7 TRBV29-1 TGCAGCGTTGAAGAAGGGGCGGGAGGGGGCGAGCAGTACTTC CSVEEGAGGGEQYF
TRBD1 few TRBJ2-2 TRBV6-1 TGTGCCAGCAGAAGGGACAGGGTTCCAACCGGGGAGCTGTTTTTT CASRRDRVPTGELFF
NA few TRBJ2-3 TRBV7-6 TGTGCCAGCAGCTTAGCGGGGGCACCTAGCACAGATACGCAGTATTTT CASSLAGAPSTDTQYF
NA few TRBJ2-5 TRBV5-1 TGCGCCAGCAGCTTGGACGGGGGCCGGTACCAAGAGACCCAGTACTTC CASSLDGGRYQETQYF
NA few TRBJ1-1 TRBV10-3 TGTGCCATCAGTGGAGAGAGGTCGAACACTGAAGCTTTCTTT CAISGERSNTEAFF
TRBD1 NA TRBJ2-5 TRBV5-1 TGCGCCAGCAGCTCCGGACAGGGGCGCCAAGAGACCCAGTACTTC CASSSGQGRQETQYF
TRBD1 many TRBJ1-2 TRBV27 TGTGCCAGCAGGCCCGGACAGGGATTTGACTATGGCTACACCTTC CASRPGQGFDYGYTF
TRBD1 few TRBJ2-7 TRBV5-6 TGTGCCAGCAGCCTAGGGACAGCCTTGTCGCACGAGCAGTACTTC CASSLGTALSHEQYF
NA many TRBJ1-6 TRBV12-3/TRBV12-4 TGTGCCAGCAGGACAGATAATTCACCCCTCCACTTT CASRTDNSPLHF
TRBD2 NA TRBJ2-1 TRBV7-2 TGTGCCAGCAGCTTACTAGCGGGAAGGACCCACAATGAGCAGTTCTTC CASSLLAGRTHNEQFF
NA NA TRBJ2-1 TRBV29-1 TGCAGCGTTTTAGGGGGGAGGTCCTACAATGAGCAGTTCTTC CSVLGGRSYNEQFF
NA few TRBJ1-1 TRBV5-1 TGCGCCAGCAGCTTGGGACCGAAGAACACTGAAGCTTTCTTT CASSLGPKNTEAFF
NA NA TRBJ1-1 TRBV5-1 TGCGCCAGCAGCCTCCTTGGGGGGAGCGACAACACTGAAGCTTTCTTT CASSLLGGSDNTEAFF
NA NA TRBJ2-1 TRBV6-5 TGTGCCATCGGATACAATGAGCAGTTCTTC CAIGYNEQFF
NA NA TRBJ1-5 TRBV12-3/TRBV12-4 TGTGCCAGCAGTTTATCGGGGCCCCATAGCAATCAGCCCCAGCATTTT CASSLSGPHSNQPQHF
NA NA TRBJ2-7 TRBV2 TGTGCCAGCAGTGAGAGAGACTACGAGCAGTACTTC CASSERDYEQYF
NA NA TRBJ2-7 TRBV11-2 TGTGCCAGCAGCTTATACATGGAGCAGTACTTC CASSLYMEQYF
TRBD1 few TRBJ2-1 TRBV5-4 TGTGCCAGCAGCTTGGACAGGGGAGATGAGCAGTTCTTC CASSLDRGDEQFF
NA few TRBJ2-7 TRBV4-3 TGCGCCAGCAGCCAAGCTCCAGGGGCCTACTACGAGCAGTACTTC CASSQAPGAYYEQYF
NA few TRBJ2-5 TRBV12-3/TRBV12-4 TGTGCCAGCAGTTCTAGACCGGGTATAACCCAAGAGACCCAGTACTTC CASSSRPGITQETQYF
NA NA TRBJ2-7 TRBV5-1 TGCGCCAGCAGCAGCGGGTTTAGCTCCTACGAGCAGTACTTC CASSSGFSSYEQYF
TRBD1 NA TRBJ1-1 TRBV5-1 TGCGCCAGCAGCTCCTGGGACAGGGTGGACACTGAAGCTTTCTTT CASSSWDRVDTEAFF
TRBD1 NA TRBJ1-1 TRBV7-6 TGTGCCAGCAGCCGCGGACAGGGGAGGAACACTGAAGCTTTCTTT CASSRGQGRNTEAFF
TRBD2 many TRBJ2-1 TRBV12-3/TRBV12-4 TGTGCCAGCAGTTTGAGTAGCGGGAGGATCGATGAGCAGTTCTTC CASSLSSGRIDEQFF
NA NA TRBJ2-2 TRBV5-1 TGCGCCAGCAGCCTTCATGAGGCCGGGGAGCTGTTTTTT CASSLHEAGELFF
NA NA TRBJ2-7 TRBV7-9 TGTGCCAGCAGCTTAGAGCCGAGCGAGCAGTACTTC CASSLEPSEQYF
TRBD1 NA TRBJ2-3 TRBV4-3 TGCGCCAGCAGCCAGCACCGGGACAGAGCTACCCTGAACACAGATACGCAGTATTTT CASSQHRDRATLNTDTQYF
NA NA TRBJ2-2 TRBV4-2 TGTGCCAGCAGCCAAGATGCCAGTCGCACCGGGGAGCTGTTTTTT CASSQDASRTGELFF
NA few TRBJ2-2 TRBV20-1 TGCAGTGCTAGTTTCACGAACACCGGGGAGCTGTTTTTT CSASFTNTGELFF
NA few TRBJ2-5 TRBV20-1 TGCAGTGTCATGGGTGGGAGTGGGAAGACCCAGTACTTC CSVMGGSGKTQYF
NA NA TRBJ2-3 TRBV6-5 TGTGCCAGCAGTTACTCCTTTACACGGGGGCCAGATACGCAGTATTTT CASSYSFTRGPDTQYF
NA few TRBJ2-4 TRBV4-2 TGTGCCAGCAGCCAAGAAAAGGGACACATGCAGTACTTC CASSQEKGHMQYF
NA NA TRBJ2-3 TRBV5-1 TGCGCCAGCAGCCCTTTTCCGGGGAGCACAGATACGCAGTATTTT CASSPFPGSTDTQYF
TRBD2 many TRBJ2-3 TRBV12-3/TRBV12-4 TGTGCCAGCAGTTTTCTAGCGGGAAACACAGATACGCAGTATTTT CASSFLAGNTDTQYF
NA NA TRBJ2-3 TRBV12-3/TRBV12-4 TGTGCCAGCAGTTTTTGGGGCGGAGGGGACACAGATACGCAGTATTTT CASSFWGGGDTDTQYF